This TCR beta chain was identified during a study of CD4 T cells in relation to SARS-CoV-2 and coronaviruses. Study-wide points: Each donor contributed either pre-pandemic or post-infection samples, not both.

CD4+ T cells from unexposed donors were obtained before the COVID-19 pandemic (2011-2018). After ten to eleven days of culture, CD4+ T cells were isolated. As cell numbers allowed, unexposed-donor CD4+ T cells faced SARS-CoV-2 S/N and four cold-coronavirus spikes. Each well had two million PBMCs in about 5% human AB serum with IL-2. TCRdb's table, derived via immunoSEQ multiplex PCR, lists solely in-frame clones and lacks some. The table shows about 22,000 clones, with under 85% occurring only once. This CDR3 has 14 residues. Per germline, CDR1 SQVTM and CDR2 ANQGSEA. V was shortened by 1 base and J by 2 bases, with 12 bases between the two germline ends. Remarks on this clone: The antigen remains unidentified.

The sequenced material came from CD4+ T cells from PBMCs, cultured in vitro. J is TRBJ2-7 and V is TRBV29-1; D call uncertain. The sequence was obtained from a human donor in good health. The CDR3 here is CSVEGSGTTYEQYF. The CDR3 DNA sequence: TGCAGCGTTGAAGGTTCGGGCACAACCTACGAGCAGTACTTC.